The present T cell receptor beta chain was sequenced within a study of blood T cell repertoires in COVID-19. Study as a whole: Material from acute and convalescent COVID-19 was sourced from the United States, Italy and Spain.

Germline V gene data show CDR1 as SGHRS and CDR2 as YFSETQ. Between the trimmed V and J ends, which lost 7 bases and 4 bases, there was a span of 13 bases. This CDR3 spans 13 amino acids. Per the authors' pipeline: Nucleated cell number was recorded as an estimate derived from reference gene primer amplification. Sequencing used immunoSEQ multiplex PCR; TCRdb keeps in-frame clones, though not all of them. That table furnishes V, J and clone size, whereas the DNA furnished D and trimming. This repertoire shows about 62,000 clones, about 88% found once; its top ten account for approximately 1%. Sequenced sample: peripheral blood. The sequence was collected from a man aged 70 or older with acute or convalescent COVID-19. This chain joins TRBV5-1 and TRBJ2-3; weak D call: TRBD1 (6 bases). In DNA, the CDR3 is TGCGCCAGCGCCCGGGACAACCCAGATACGCAGTATTTT. It specifies CASARDNPDTQYF. Using reference TRBV5-1 and TRBJ2-3 for the parts outside the CDR3, the full variable domain is KAGVTQTPRYLIKTRGQQVTLSCSPISGHRSVSWYQQTPGQGLQFLFEYFSETQRNKGNFPGRFSGRQFSNSRSEMNVSTLELGDSALYLCASARDNPDTQYFGPGTRLTVL.